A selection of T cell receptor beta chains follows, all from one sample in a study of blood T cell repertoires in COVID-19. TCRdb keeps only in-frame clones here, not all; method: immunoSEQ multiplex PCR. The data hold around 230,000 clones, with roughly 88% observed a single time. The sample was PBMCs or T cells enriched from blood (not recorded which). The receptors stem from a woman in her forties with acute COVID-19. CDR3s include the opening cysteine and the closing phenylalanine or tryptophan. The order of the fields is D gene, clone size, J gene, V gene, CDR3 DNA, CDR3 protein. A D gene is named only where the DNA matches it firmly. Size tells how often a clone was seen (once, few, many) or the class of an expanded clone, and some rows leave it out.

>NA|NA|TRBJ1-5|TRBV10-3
TGTGCCACCTTCGCGGGGGGCCCTGGGAGCAATCAGCCCCAGCATTTT
CATFAGGPGSNQPQHF
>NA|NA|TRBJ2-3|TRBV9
TGTGCCAGCAGCGTAGAGGCCCGAGGCGATACGCAGTATTTT
CASSVEARGDTQYF
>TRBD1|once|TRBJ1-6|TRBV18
TGTGCCAGCTCGTTAGGGACAGCCGATAATTCACCCCTCCACTTT
CASSLGTADNSPLHF
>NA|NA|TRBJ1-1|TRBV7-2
TGTGCCAGCAGCTTAGTCGACAGCTACACTGAAGCTTTCTTT
CASSLVDSYTEAFF
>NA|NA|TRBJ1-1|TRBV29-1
TGCAGCGTGGCGGTGCAAAACACTGAAGCTTTCTTT
CSVAVQNTEAFF
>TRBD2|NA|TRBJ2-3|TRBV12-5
TGTGCTAGTGGTGGGGGACTAACTATCACAGATACGCAGTATTTT
CASGGGLTITDTQYF
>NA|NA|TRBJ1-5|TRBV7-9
TGTGCCAGCAGCTCACAGGGAGAGCCCCAGCATTTT
CASSSQGEPQHF
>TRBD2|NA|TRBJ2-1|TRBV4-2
TGTGCCAGCAGCCAAGAACTAGCGGGAGTAAATGAGCAGTTCTTC
CASSQELAGVNEQFF
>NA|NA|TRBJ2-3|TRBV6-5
TGTGCCAGCACCGTCCCCTCCGGTACGCAGTATTTT
CASTVPSGTQYF
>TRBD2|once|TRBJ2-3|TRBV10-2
TGCGCCAGTGGGACTAGCGGGAACACAGATACGCAGTATTTT
CASGTSGNTDTQYF
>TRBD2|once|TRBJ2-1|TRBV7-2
TGTGCCAGCAGCCAACTAGCGGGGTACAATGAGCAGTTCTTC
CASSQLAGYNEQFF
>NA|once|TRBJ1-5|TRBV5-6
TGTGCCAGCAGCTTGAGGGGCTATCAGCCCCAGCATTTT
CASSLRGYQPQHF
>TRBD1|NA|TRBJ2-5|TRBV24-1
TGTGCCACCAGTGACCGGACAGGGGGCATTGAGACCCAGTACTTC
CATSDRTGGIETQYF
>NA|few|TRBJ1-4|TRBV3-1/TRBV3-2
TGTGCCAGCAGCCAAGATTGTACAGAAAAACTGTTTTTT
CASSQDCTEKLFF
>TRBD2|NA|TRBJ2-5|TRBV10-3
TGTGCCATCAGTGTAGTCAGCGGGGGTCCTCAAGGGACCCAGTACTTC
CAISVVSGGPQGTQYF
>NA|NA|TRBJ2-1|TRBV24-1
TGTGCCACCAGTGACCGGCGACCCGGGAGCTCCTACAATGAGCAGTTCTTC
CATSDRRPGSSYNEQFF
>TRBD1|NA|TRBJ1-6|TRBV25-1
TGTGCCAGCAGTTTGACAGGGGGAGATTCACCCCTCCACTTT
CASSLTGGDSPLHF
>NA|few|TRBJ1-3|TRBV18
TGTGCCAGCTCACCACTGAGCGTACTTGGGAACACCATATATTTT
CASSPLSVLGNTIYF
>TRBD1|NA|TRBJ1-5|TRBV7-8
TGTGCCAGCAGCCGGACGGACAGGACCCAGCCCCAGCATTTT
CASSRTDRTQPQHF
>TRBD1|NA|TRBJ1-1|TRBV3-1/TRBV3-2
TGTGCCAGCAGCCTTACAGGGGGCTACACTGAAGCTTTCTTT
CASSLTGGYTEAFF